Given below is one TCR beta chain in context. Antigen specificity is unknown. Per germline, CDR1 SEHNR and CDR2 FQNEAQ (reference sequence). With 4 bases removed from V and 5 bases from J, the gap between germline ends came to 8 bases. The length of the CDR3 is 12 residues. This specimen comes from a study of T-cell memory formation after mild COVID-19. The study, taken as a whole, reports: Clones that contracted clustered mainly in CM and EM if CD4+ and in EMRA if CD8+. There was a balanced CD4/CD8 profile in clones contracting day 15 to 85, and later expanders leaned CD4+. Pre-infection memory carried some responding clones, suggesting that cross-reactive memory joined.

TCRdb fed the 5' RACE reads into MiXCR, producing one record per CDR3 protein. The table shows about 90,000 distinct CDR3 sequences, with over 12% occurring only once. This TCR was recovered from a man in his late teens or twenties who had mild COVID-19 (a few samples of this study predate the infection). Cell type and time point are not known. This chain joins TRBV7-9 and TRBJ2-5; no clear D gene. The sequencing input was PBMCs or a T cell subset sorted from them (not recorded which). Written as DNA, the CDR3 is TGTGCCAGCAGCTCCCCATTGGAGACCCAGTACTTC. Amino acid sequence: CASSSPLETQYF. Full variable domain (missing parts from reference TRBV7-9 and TRBJ2-5): DTGVSQNPRHKITKRGQNVTFRCDPISEHNRLYWYRQTLGQGPEFLTYFQNEAQLEKSRLLSDRFSAERPKGSFSTLEIQRTEQGDSAMYLCASSSPLETQYFGPGTRLLVL.